This TCR beta chain was observed in a study of T cells after yellow fever vaccination (dated by TCRdb to the late 2010s). In terms of the full investigation: The SMART-Seq v4 Ultra Low Input RNA kit was used to prepare libraries from fractions with low cell numbers. Bulk TCR alpha and beta repertoires were sequenced longitudinally to track T-cell clones before and after primary and booster YFV17D yellow fever vaccination. Two healthy male donors, one aged 18 to 29 and one aged 30 to 40 years, were included in the cohort. Bulk PBMC replicates and cell subsets were isolated from blood drawn at multiple timepoints before and after both primary and secondary immunization. Results the study describes overall, beyond this receptor: Compared with the primary T-cell response, the secondary T-cell response was weaker but faster, peaking on day 5 rather than day 15. After the booster, most clones that had expanded after primary vaccination were detected again (roughly 95% of CD4 and under 90% of CD8), suggesting broad maintenance of memory. Only a couple of donors were included in the study, so the extent to which the findings can be generalized is limited. FACS-sorted repertoires could contain abundant contaminating clonotypes from the bulk population, so computational filtering was required. A small fraction of clonotypes appeared in both the CD4 and CD8 compartments, likely as a result of convergent recombination.

From the germline V gene, CDR1 is SGHTA and CDR2 is FQGNSA. There are 11 amino acids in the CDR3, from cysteine to phenylalanine inclusive. The CDR3 DNA has 33 bases and is translated from base 1. The trim is 3 bases for V and 10 bases for J, with a gap of 10 bases between the germline ends. Synthesis of TCR cDNA relied on 5'RACE template switching, a step that introduced a universal primer site along with unique molecular identifiers. Priming of cDNA synthesis was performed from both the TCR alpha and TCR beta constant segments. Library amplification used two PCR steps, and the second PCR step added sample barcodes and sequencing adapters. Sequencing of libraries was performed on Illumina HiSeq 2500 (2x100 bp) or NovaSeq (2x150 bp). Under the source paper's analysis protocol: Demultiplexing of reads and collapsing into UMI consensus sequences were performed with MIGEC, and V(D)J alignment was carried out with MiXCR. Vaccine-responding clonotypes were defined with edgeR using replicate PBMC samples, requiring FDR below 0.01 and a log2 fold change above 5 up to day 15. Each bulk clonotype was labeled CD4 or CD8 based on which sequenced repertoire, CD4 or CD8, contained the clonotype at higher abundance. Using fastp trimming at Q25 and MiXCR clonotype assembly, TCRdb reanalyzed the public sequencing data and kept in-frame beta chains. Rows with one shared CDR3 protein collapse into an entry with the most common genes and DNA. These V and J calls derive from TCRdb rather than the authors' analysis. The sample table records 450,000 to 600,000 distinct CDR3 sequences; about 13% of these occur just once. More than 13% of the sample is held by the ten biggest clonotypes.

What this sample's treatment or condition label stands for: live attenuated yellow fever vaccine strain. At each blood-draw timepoint, two biological replicates of bulk PBMCs were collected. PBMCs were isolated from peripheral blood using a standard Ficoll-Paque protocol. TriZol was used to extract RNA from bulk PBMCs, CD4 and CD8 fractions, and dextramer-positive and dextramer-negative fractions. This clonotype was observed once. Its antigen is not yet known. No base quality information exists; no much larger clone differs at one position. One read provides weak support. The source is a man under 40 who received the YFV17D yellow fever vaccine. In this chain, TRBV7-2 is recombined with TRBJ2-7, with a tentative D gene TRBD1 over 5 matching bases. The sequencing used PBMCs, collected on the day of the yellow fever booster vaccination. The DNA reads TGTGCCAGCAGCTTTGTACAGGTACAGTACTTC. Its protein reads: CASSFVQVQYF. The full variable domain, completed from the reference TRBV7-2 and TRBJ2-7 proteins outside the CDR3, reads GAGVSQSPSNKVTEKGKDVELRCDPISGHTALYWYRQSLGQGLEFLIYFQGNSAPDKSGLPSDRFSAERTGGSVSTLTIQRTQQEDSAVYLCASSFVQVQYFGPGTRLTVT.